A single sample is the source of the 32 T cell receptor beta chains below, sequenced in a study of T cell repertoires in cytomegalovirus infection. MiXCR, run by TCRdb on the reads, gives a single entry per CDR3 protein. The table lists about 240,000 distinct CDR3 sequences, 6% to 8% of them singletons. The source material was PBMCs. These receptor sequences come from a human donor in good health (CMV status not recorded). Some clones in this sample may be carry-over from other donors' samples.

The chain uses TRBV29-1 and TRBJ1-4; possibly TRBD1 for D (6 bases). Between the trimmed V and J ends, which lost 7 bases and 5 bases, there was a span of 14 bases. This CDR3 region has 13 residues. CDR1 and CDR2 (germline): SQVTM, ANQGSEA. The DNA of the CDR3 is TGCAGCGGCCAGGACAGCCCGAATGAAAAACTGTTTTTT. Translation: CSGQDSPNEKLFF.

This clonotype was found many times. The V call is TRBV4-2, the J call TRBJ2-7; TRBD1 matches 9 bases. Germline-derived CDR1 and CDR2 are LGHNA and YNFKEQ. V lost 4 bases, J lost 12 bases, and 13 bases stayed unmatched. The CDR3 is 14 amino acids. The CDR3 DNA reads as TGTGCCAGCAGCCCCGTCCCGGGACAGGGAGAACTGTACTTC. It is translated as CASSPVPGQGELYF.

Ten or more counts support this clonotype. The chain combines TRBV20-1 with TRBJ1-1; no clear D gene. The CDR3 extends over 11 amino acids. Trimming pared 2 bases from V and 8 bases from J, leaving 9 bases between. Germline CDR1 DFQATT, CDR2 SNEGSKA (reference sequence). In nucleotides, the CDR3 is TGCAGTGCTAGACACCAGCCCGAAGCTTTCTTT. Its protein product is CSARHQPEAFF.

This clonotype was seen many times. The chain links TRBV6-1 to TRBJ1-1, with 8 positions matching TRBD1. The CDR3 spans 14 residues. Germline V gene data show CDR1 as MNHNS and CDR2 as SASEGT. Unmatched junction bases numbered 3, after V lost 5 bases and J lost 1 base. The CDR3 bases are TGTGCCAGCAGTAACCAGGGGGCGAACACTGAAGCTTTCTTT. It codes for CASSNQGANTEAFF.

The chain has TRBV25-1 and TRBJ1-1, with a weak D call TRBD1 (6 bases). This CDR3 region has 14 residues. Germline CDR1 is MGHDK and CDR2 is SYGVNS. V dropped 6 bases and J dropped 1 base, with 12 bases sitting between them. CDR3 amino acids: CASRGGGANTEAFF. The CDR3 region has the DNA TGTGCCAGCAGGGGGGGGGGGGCGAACACTGAAGCTTTCTTT.

This clonotype was seen ten or more times. This rearrangement joins TRBV7-2 to TRBJ2-3; 7 bases line up with TRBD2. The CDR3 spans 14 residues. V lost 2 bases to trimming and J lost 5 bases; unmatched junction nucleotides: 4. Looked up from germline, CDR1 is SGHTA and CDR2 is FQGNSA. The CDR3 reads CASSLSAGEDTQYF. In nucleotides, the CDR3 is TGTGCCAGCAGCTTATCGGCGGGGGAAGATACGCAGTATTTT.

This clonotype was counted at least ten times. The chain has TRBV30 and TRBJ2-7; D may be TRBD1 (6 bases). Trimming took off 1 base at V and 1 base at J, with 14 bases between the two ends. This CDR3 is 15 amino acids long. Germline CDR1 reads GTSNPN; CDR2 reads SVGIG (reference sequence). CDR3 nucleotides: TGTGCCTGGAGTGCAGGTCTGGGGGCATCCTACGAGCAGTACTTC. Encoded protein: CAWSAGLGASYEQYF.

This clonotype was seen many times. The V and J genes are TRBV6-1 and TRBJ2-6; no clear D gene. Germline-derived CDR1 and CDR2 are MNHNS and SASEGT. This CDR3 contains 15 residues. V lost 7 bases, J lost 0 bases, and 10 bases lay in between. The CDR3 sequence is CASKFKNSGANVLTF. Here the CDR3 DNA reads TGTGCCAGCAAGTTCAAAAACTCTGGGGCCAACGTCCTGACTTTC.

This clonotype has just a few counts. J is TRBJ2-1 and V is TRBV28; tentative D call: TRBD2 (6 bases). Germline values: CDR1 MDHEN, CDR2 SYDVKM. V was cut by 5 bases and J by 0 bases, with 17 bases left in between. This CDR3 region has 17 residues. Here the CDR3 DNA reads TGTGCCAGCAGTAACCGCCGGGACTCAAGCTCCTACAATGAGCAGTTCTTC. Its translation is CASSNRRDSSSYNEQFF.

The chain combines TRBV6-2 or TRBV6-3 with TRBJ1-1; D is unclear. This CDR3 comprises 14 residues. The germline V and J ends were trimmed by 2 bases and 4 bases, with 11 bases remaining between them. The V gene's germline CDR1 is MNHEY and CDR2 SVGEGT. CDR3 coding DNA: TGTGCCAGCAGTTACGGGGATCTGGGCACTGAAGCTTTCTTT. The encoded protein is CASSYGDLGTEAFF.

This chain connects TRBV29-1 to TRBJ1-2, with D possibly being TRBD1 (6 bases). The germline V gene has CDR1 SQVTM and CDR2 ANQGSEA. This CDR3 spans 11 amino acids. V lost 2 bases to trimming and J lost 8 bases, with 9 bases between them. In DNA, the CDR3 is TGCAGCGTTGAAACAGGGCGAGGCTACACCTTC. It encodes CSVETGRGYTF.

This clonotype was observed many times. This sequence joins TRBV5-1 and TRBJ2-3; unclear D gene. The CDR3 has 14 amino acids. Trimming left V 4 bases short and J 2 bases short, with 11 bases between. Germline V gene lookup returns CDR1 SGHRS and CDR2 YFSETQ. CDR3 nucleotides: TGCGCCAGCAGCCCCAGGACCCTCACAGATACGCAGTATTTT. It specifies CASSPRTLTDTQYF.

In this sample, this clonotype turned up a few times. CDR3: CSARTAGGPYNEQFF. In DNA, the CDR3 is TGCAGTGCCAGAACGGCCGGGGGCCCCTACAATGAGCAGTTCTTC. This chain connects TRBV20-1 to TRBJ2-1; either TRBD1 or TRBD2 may fit D (6 bases each). The germline V gene encodes CDR1 DFQATT and CDR2 SNEGSKA (reference sequence). The CDR3 contains 15 residues. Deletions cut 6 bases from V and 2 bases from J, with 17 bases between.

The chain has TRBV7-2 and TRBJ2-7; 7 positions match TRBD2. Per germline, CDR1 SGHTA and CDR2 FQGNSA. After removal of 2 bases from V and 0 bases from J, the junction contained 4 bases not matched to a gene. The CDR3 is 15 residues long. CDR3 region: CASSLPPSGSYEQYF. In DNA, the CDR3 is TGTGCCAGCAGCTTACCGCCTAGCGGCTCCTACGAGCAGTACTTC.

V is TRBV27 and J is TRBJ1-5, with D unresolved. The germline V and J ends were trimmed by 1 base and 7 bases, with 23 bases remaining between them. Germline loops: CDR1 MNHEY, CDR2 SMNVEV (reference sequence). The CDR3 loop spans 18 amino acids. In DNA, the CDR3 is TGTGCCAGCAGTTTATGGAGCACTTGGCAACCTCAACAACAGCCCCAGCATTTT. As protein: CASSLWSTWQPQQQPQHF.

Many counts were recorded for this clonotype. The chain couples TRBV20-1 to TRBJ1-2; the D gene is possibly TRBD1 (5 bases). The CDR3 loop spans 12 amino acids. Trimming shortened V by 5 bases and J by 8 bases, and 15 bases separated the two germline ends. Germline V gene sequence: CDR1 DFQATT, CDR2 SNEGSKA (reference sequence). The CDR3 region has the DNA TGCAGTGCTGGGGACGAGGGTAGGGGCTACACCTTC. Protein product: CSAGDEGRGYTF.

This clonotype has at least ten counts. The CDR3 DNA follows: TGTGCCAGCAGCTTCAAGATGGTGGACGAGCAGTACTTC. This translates into CASSFKMVDEQYF. The chain links TRBV7-9 to TRBJ2-7; no definite D call. Trimming pared 3 bases from V and 5 bases from J, leaving 11 bases between. CDR1 SEHNR and CDR2 FQNEAQ come from the germline V gene (reference sequence). The CDR3 is made up of 13 amino acids. The full variable domain, in which reference TRBV7-9 and TRBJ2-7 provide the parts outside the CDR3, is DTGVSQNPRHKITKRGQNVTFRCDPISEHNRLYWYRQTLGQGPEFLTYFQNEAQLEKSRLLSDRFSAERPKGSFSTLEIQRTEQGDSAMYLCASSFKMVDEQYFGPGTRLTVT.

Ten or more counts support this clonotype. This sequence joins TRBV7-2 and TRBJ1-6; 7 nucleotides line up with TRBD1. V dropped 6 bases and J dropped 9; count of bases not matched to a gene: 14. The CDR3 sequence is 16 residues long. Germline CDR1 and CDR2: SGHTA and FQGNSA. The CDR3 DNA reads TGTGCCAGCAGTTCAGACACAGGGGTATCAGGTTCACCCCTCCACTTT. It is translated as CASSSDTGVSGSPLHF.

This clonotype was seen many times. The chain has TRBV24-1 and TRBJ2-2, with a weak D call TRBD1 (5 bases). The ends were cut back, 4 bases at V and 3 bases at J, with 14 bases in the middle. Looked up from germline, CDR1 is KGHDR and CDR2 is SFDVKD. The CDR3 runs to 16 residues. The CDR3 region is CATSEVGVTDTGELFF. CDR3 bases: TGTGCCACCAGTGAGGTCGGCGTGACAGACACCGGGGAGCTGTTTTTT.

By frequency in the sample, this clonotype is medium-sized (0.01 to 0.1%). J is TRBJ2-3 and V is TRBV7-2, with D perhaps matching TRBD1 (5 bases). The V and J ends lost 5 bases and 1 base respectively, with 22 bases between them. This CDR3 has 18 residues. The germline V gene encodes CDR1 SGHTA and CDR2 FQGNSA. The CDR3 bases are TGTGCCAGCAGCCCATTCCCCAGGGCCCCGGCTGGCACAGATACGCAGTATTTT. Translation gives CASSPFPRAPAGTDTQYF.

There are many counts of this clonotype. The chain employs TRBV4-3 and TRBJ1-4; D is perhaps TRBD1 (5 bases). Germline assignment: CDR1 LGHNA and CDR2 YSLEER. This CDR3 contains 16 residues. The germline V and J ends were trimmed by 0 bases and 8 bases, with 16 bases remaining between them. CDR3 in DNA: TGCGCCAGCAGCCAAGACCTCAGTTTCGGGACCGAAAAACTGTTTTTT. Residues: CASSQDLSFGTEKLFF.

Points on this clonotype: A much bigger clone sits one base away, suggesting this may be a read error. This chain links TRBV7-3 with TRBJ2-7; TRBD2 matches 8 bases. The germline V gene has CDR1 SGHTA and CDR2 FQGTGA. This CDR3 region has 13 residues. The V gene end was trimmed by 11 bases and the J gene end by 8 bases; junction bases not matched to a gene: 14. The CDR3 here is CARRRGAEDKQYF. The CDR3 coding sequence is TGTGCCCGTCGGCGGGGGGCCGAGGACAAGCAGTACTTC.

This clonotype was observed at least ten times. The chain has TRBV20-1 and TRBJ2-1; D unclear. V lost 4 bases to trimming and J lost 4 bases, with 8 bases between them. The CDR3 loop spans 12 amino acids. From germline, CDR1 is DFQATT and CDR2 SNEGSKA (reference sequence). CDR3 protein: CSATDRYNEQFF. CDR3 in DNA: TGCAGTGCTACAGACCGATACAATGAGCAGTTCTTC.

There are many counts of this clonotype. J is TRBJ1-2 and V is TRBV6-5, with 7 bases identical to TRBD1. Germline lookup yields CDR1 MNHEY and CDR2 SVGAGI. With V trimmed by 2 bases and J by 8 bases, 11 bases remained unmatched. The CDR3 sequence is 15 residues long. The CDR3 loop is CASSYRPEGAQGYTF. CDR3 DNA sequence: TGTGCCAGCAGTTACCGCCCAGAGGGGGCGCAAGGCTACACCTTC.

Ten or more counts support this clonotype. V usage is TRBV7-2 and J usage is TRBJ1-4, with D tentatively TRBD1 (6 bases). The CDR3 has 15 amino acids. CDR1 is SGHTA and CDR2 is FQGNSA in the germline V gene. Deletions cut 5 bases from V and 5 bases from J, with 15 bases between. This CDR3 is CASSPRAGTNEKLFF. The CDR3 nucleotides read TGTGCCAGCAGCCCTAGGGCAGGGACAAATGAAAAACTGTTTTTT. The full variable domain, in which reference TRBV7-2 and TRBJ1-4 provide the parts outside the CDR3, is GAGVSQSPSNKVTEKGKDVELRCDPISGHTALYWYRQSLGQGLEFLIYFQGNSAPDKSGLPSDRFSAERTGGSVSTLTIQRTQQEDSAVYLCASSPRAGTNEKLFFGSGTQLSVL.

The table lists this clonotype with many counts. The chain links TRBV20-1 to TRBJ1-2; the D is unclear. Germline V gene sequence: CDR1 DFQATT, CDR2 SNEGSKA (reference sequence). Trimming stripped 8 bases from V and 3 bases from J, with 16 bases between. This CDR3 is built from 13 residues. In nucleotides, the CDR3 is TGCAGTCTCCTGGACTACGGTTACTATGGCTACACCTTC. Amino acids: CSLLDYGYYGYTF.

This clonotype was counted between two and nine times. The rearrangement joins TRBV7-9 to TRBJ2-4; D is undetermined. The germline V gene has CDR1 SEHNR and CDR2 FQNEAQ (reference sequence). The CDR3 spans 16 residues. The V gene lost 1 base and the J gene lost 0 bases, with 10 bases spanning the gap. CDR3 coding DNA: TGTGCCAGCAGCTTAGAAGGATACCTAGCCAAAAACATTCAGTACTTC. This sequence encodes CASSLEGYLAKNIQYF.

This clonotype appeared many times. The CDR3 loop is CASSLGSSGAGELFF. CDR3 in DNA: TGTGCCAGCAGCTTAGGAAGTAGCGGGGCCGGGGAGCTGTTTTTT. J is TRBJ2-2 and V is TRBV11-2; 8 bases are a match to TRBD2. The CDR3 contains 15 residues. Trimming cost V 1 base and J 6 bases; bases outside gene matches: 4. Looked up from germline, CDR1 is SGHAT and CDR2 is FQNNGV.

In its sample, this clonotype was seen many times. The J gene is TRBJ1-5, the V gene TRBV20-1; a weak D match, TRBD1 (5 bases). From germline, CDR1 is DFQATT and CDR2 SNEGSKA (reference sequence). The CDR3 contains 15 residues. V shed 3 bases and J shed 3 bases, with 15 bases lying between them. CDR3: CSARGVWRTNQPQHF. As DNA, the CDR3 is TGCAGTGCTAGGGGGGTCTGGCGGACCAATCAGCCCCAGCATTTT.

This clonotype occurred many times. The genes are TRBV4-3 and TRBJ2-1; a possible D gene is TRBD2 (6 bases). Germline CDR1 and CDR2: LGHNA and YSLEER. V was trimmed by 0 bases and J by 2 bases, leaving 20 bases between them. CDR3 length: 19 amino acids. CDR3 protein: CASSQDSGALAGTYNEQFF. In DNA form, the CDR3 reads TGCGCCAGCAGCCAAGATTCCGGGGCACTGGCGGGAACCTACAATGAGCAGTTCTTC.

This clonotype appeared many times. The chain uses TRBV7-3 and TRBJ2-2; TRBD1 aligns across 7 bases. This CDR3 is built from 16 residues. CDR1 is SGHTA and CDR2 is FQGTGA in the germline V gene. V lost 5 bases to trimming and J lost 6 bases; unmatched junction nucleotides: 12. CDR3 sequence reads: CASSPALGTESGELFF. The CDR3 coding sequence is TGTGCCAGCAGCCCGGCCCTCGGGACAGAATCCGGGGAGCTGTTTTTT.

This clonotype was seen ten or more times. CDR3 DNA sequence: TGTGCCAGCAGCTTAGAGGGCGCATACCGGTTACAAGAGACCCAGTACTTC. Protein product: CASSLEGAYRLQETQYF. The V and J genes are TRBV7-6 and TRBJ2-5; D is undetermined. Trimming stripped 1 base from V and 2 bases from J, with 17 bases between. The CDR3 extends over 17 amino acids. CDR1 is SGHVS, CDR2 FNYEAQ, per germline.